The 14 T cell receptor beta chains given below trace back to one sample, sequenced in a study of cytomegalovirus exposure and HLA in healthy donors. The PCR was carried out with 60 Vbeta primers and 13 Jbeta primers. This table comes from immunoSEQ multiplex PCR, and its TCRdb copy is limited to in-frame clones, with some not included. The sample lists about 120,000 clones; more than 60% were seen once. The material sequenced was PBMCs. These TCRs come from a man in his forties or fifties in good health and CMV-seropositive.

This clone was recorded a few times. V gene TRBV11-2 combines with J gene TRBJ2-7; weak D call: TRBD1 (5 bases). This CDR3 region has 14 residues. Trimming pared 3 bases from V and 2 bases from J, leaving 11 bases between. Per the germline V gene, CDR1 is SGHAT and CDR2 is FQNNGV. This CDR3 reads CASSFGRAPYEQYF. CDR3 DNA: TGTGCCAGCAGCTTTGGCAGGGCACCCTACGAGCAGTACTTC.

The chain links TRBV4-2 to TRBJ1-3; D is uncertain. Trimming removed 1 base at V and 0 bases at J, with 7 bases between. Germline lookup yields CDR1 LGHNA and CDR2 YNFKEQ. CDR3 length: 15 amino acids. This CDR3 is CASSQGPGSGNTIYF. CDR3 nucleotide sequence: TGTGCCAGCAGCCAAGGTCCGGGCTCTGGAAACACCATATATTTT.

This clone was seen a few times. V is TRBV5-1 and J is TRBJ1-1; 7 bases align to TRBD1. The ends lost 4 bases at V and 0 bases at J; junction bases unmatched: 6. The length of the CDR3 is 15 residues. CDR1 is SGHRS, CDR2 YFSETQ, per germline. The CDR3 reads CASSAGQIMNTEAFF. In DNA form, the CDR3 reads TGCGCCAGCAGCGCGGGACAGATCATGAACACTGAAGCTTTCTTT. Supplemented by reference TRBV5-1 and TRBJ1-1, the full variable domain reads KAGVTQTPRYLIKTRGQQVTLSCSPISGHRSVSWYQQTPGQGLQFLFEYFSETQRNKGNFPGRFSGRQFSNSRSEMNVSTLELGDSALYLCASSAGQIMNTEAFFGQGTRLTVV.

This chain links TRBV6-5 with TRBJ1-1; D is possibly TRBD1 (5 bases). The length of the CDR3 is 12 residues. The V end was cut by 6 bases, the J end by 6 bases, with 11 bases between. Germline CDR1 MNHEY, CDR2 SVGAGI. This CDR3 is CASRGRVAEAFF. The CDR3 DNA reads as TGTGCCAGCAGGGGGCGCGTCGCTGAAGCTTTCTTT.

CDR3: CSVRQGDEQYF. DNA of the CDR3: TGCAGTGTTAGGCAGGGGGACGAGCAGTACTTC. The chain recombines TRBV20-1 with TRBJ2-7; 7 positions match TRBD1. CDR3 length equals 11 residues. V was pared by 7 bases and J by 5 bases, with 5 bases of the junction left unmatched. CDR1 is DFQATT, CDR2 SNEGSKA, per germline (reference sequence).

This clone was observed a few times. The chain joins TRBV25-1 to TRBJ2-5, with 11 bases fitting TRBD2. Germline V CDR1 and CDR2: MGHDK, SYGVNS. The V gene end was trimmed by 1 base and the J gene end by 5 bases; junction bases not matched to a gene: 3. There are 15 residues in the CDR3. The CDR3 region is CASSEFSGGDETQYF. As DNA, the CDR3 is TGTGCCAGCAGTGAATTTAGCGGGGGGGATGAGACCCAGTACTTC.

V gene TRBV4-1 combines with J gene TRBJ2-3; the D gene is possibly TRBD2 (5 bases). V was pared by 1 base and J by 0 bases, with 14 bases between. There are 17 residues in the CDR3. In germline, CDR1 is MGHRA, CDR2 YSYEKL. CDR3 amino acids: CASSQGSSLVSTDTQYF. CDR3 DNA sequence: TGCGCCAGCAGCCAAGGGTCGTCACTAGTGAGCACAGATACGCAGTATTTT.

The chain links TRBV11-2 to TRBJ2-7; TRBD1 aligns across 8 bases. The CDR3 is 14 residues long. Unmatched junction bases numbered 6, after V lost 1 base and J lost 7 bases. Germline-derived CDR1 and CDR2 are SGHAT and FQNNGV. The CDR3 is CASSLATGVGEQYF. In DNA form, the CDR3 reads TGTGCCAGCAGCTTAGCGACAGGGGTGGGTGAGCAGTACTTC.

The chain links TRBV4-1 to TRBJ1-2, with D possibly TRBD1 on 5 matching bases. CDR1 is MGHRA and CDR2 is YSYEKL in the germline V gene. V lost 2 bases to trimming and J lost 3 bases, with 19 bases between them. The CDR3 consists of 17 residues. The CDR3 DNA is TGCGCCAGCAGCCAATCAGTCCAGGGTAGTAGGTACTATGGCTACACCTTC. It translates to CASSQSVQGSRYYGYTF.

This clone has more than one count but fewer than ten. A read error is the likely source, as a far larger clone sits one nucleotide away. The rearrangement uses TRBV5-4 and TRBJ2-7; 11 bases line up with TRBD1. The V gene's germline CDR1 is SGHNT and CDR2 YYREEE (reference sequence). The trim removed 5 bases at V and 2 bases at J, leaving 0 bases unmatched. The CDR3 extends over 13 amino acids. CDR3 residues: CASRDRGPYEQYF. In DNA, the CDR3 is TGTGCCAGCAGGGACAGGGGGCCCTACGAGCAGTACTTC.

In DNA form, the CDR3 reads TGTGCCAGCAGAAGACAGGGACCCTACAATGAGCAGTTCTTC. It encodes CASRRQGPYNEQFF. V and J are TRBV5-4 and TRBJ2-1; the match to TRBD1 covers 7 bases. The CDR3 totals 14 residues. In germline, CDR1 is SGHNT, CDR2 YYREEE (reference sequence). V lost 5 bases and J lost 2; bases outside the gene matches: 4. The variable domain in full, with the rest retrieved from reference TRBV5-4 and TRBJ2-1, is ETGVTQSPTHLIKTRGQQVTLRCSSQSGHNTVSWYQQALGQGPQFIFQYYREEENGRGNFPPRFSGLQFPNYSSELNVNALELDDSALYLCASRRQGPYNEQFFGPGTRLTVL.

Written as DNA, the CDR3 is TGCGCCAGCAGCTTCCTGGACAGGGGATCGACTGAAGCTTTCTTT. Its protein product is CASSFLDRGSTEAFF. This chain connects TRBV5-1 to TRBJ1-1; 9 bases match TRBD1. This CDR3 contains 15 residues. The germline gives CDR1 SGHRS, CDR2 YFSETQ. V gave up 2 bases and J gave up 5 bases; unmatched junction bases: 7. The full variable domain, in which reference TRBV5-1 and TRBJ1-1 provide the parts outside the CDR3, is KAGVTQTPRYLIKTRGQQVTLSCSPISGHRSVSWYQQTPGQGLQFLFEYFSETQRNKGNFPGRFSGRQFSNSRSEMNVSTLELGDSALYLCASSFLDRGSTEAFFGQGTRLTVV.

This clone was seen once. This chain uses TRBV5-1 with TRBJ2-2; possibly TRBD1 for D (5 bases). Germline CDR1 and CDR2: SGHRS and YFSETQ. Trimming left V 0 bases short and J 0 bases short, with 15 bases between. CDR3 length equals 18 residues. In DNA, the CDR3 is TGCGCCAGCAGCTTGGGGGCCCGAAGACAGTCGAACACCGGGGAGCTGTTTTTT. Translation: CASSLGARRQSNTGELFF. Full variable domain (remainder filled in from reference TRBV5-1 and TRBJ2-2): KAGVTQTPRYLIKTRGQQVTLSCSPISGHRSVSWYQQTPGQGLQFLFEYFSETQRNKGNFPGRFSGRQFSNSRSEMNVSTLELGDSALYLCASSLGARRQSNTGELFFGEGSRLTVL.

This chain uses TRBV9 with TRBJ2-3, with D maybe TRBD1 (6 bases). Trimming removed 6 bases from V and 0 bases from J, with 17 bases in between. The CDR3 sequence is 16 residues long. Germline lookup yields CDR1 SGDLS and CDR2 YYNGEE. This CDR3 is CASNPDGQTSTDTQYF. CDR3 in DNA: TGTGCCAGCAACCCCGATGGACAGACTAGCACAGATACGCAGTATTTT.